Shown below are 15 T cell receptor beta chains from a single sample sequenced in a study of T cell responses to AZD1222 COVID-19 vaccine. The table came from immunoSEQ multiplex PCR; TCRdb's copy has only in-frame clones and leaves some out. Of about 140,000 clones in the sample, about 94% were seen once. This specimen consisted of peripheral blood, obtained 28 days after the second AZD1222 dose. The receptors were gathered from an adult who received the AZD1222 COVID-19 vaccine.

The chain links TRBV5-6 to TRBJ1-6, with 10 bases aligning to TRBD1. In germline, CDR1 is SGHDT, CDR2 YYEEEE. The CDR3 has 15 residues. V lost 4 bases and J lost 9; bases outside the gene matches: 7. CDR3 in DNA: TGTGCCAGCAGCCTCGAGACAGGGGGCGTTTCACCCCTCCACTTT. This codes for CASSLETGGVSPLHF. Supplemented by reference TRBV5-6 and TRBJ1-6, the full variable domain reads DAGVTQSPTHLIKTRGQQVTLRCSPKSGHDTVSWYQQALGQGPQFIFQYYEEEERQRGNFPDRFSGHQFPNYSSELNVNALLLGDSALYLCASSLETGGVSPLHFGNGTRLTVT.

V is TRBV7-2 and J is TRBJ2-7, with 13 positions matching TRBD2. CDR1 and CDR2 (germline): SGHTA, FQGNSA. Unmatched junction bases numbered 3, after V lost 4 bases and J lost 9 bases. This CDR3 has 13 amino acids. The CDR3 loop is CASSSRLAGGQYF. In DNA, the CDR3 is TGTGCCAGCAGCTCCCGACTAGCGGGAGGGCAGTACTTC. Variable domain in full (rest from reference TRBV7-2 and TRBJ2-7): GAGVSQSPSNKVTEKGKDVELRCDPISGHTALYWYRQSLGQGLEFLIYFQGNSAPDKSGLPSDRFSAERTGGSVSTLTIQRTQQEDSAVYLCASSSRLAGGQYFGPGTRLTVT.

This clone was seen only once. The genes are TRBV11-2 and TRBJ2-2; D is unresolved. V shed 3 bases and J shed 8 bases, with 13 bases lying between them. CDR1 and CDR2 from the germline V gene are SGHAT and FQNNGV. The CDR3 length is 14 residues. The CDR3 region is CASSFVDEWGELFF. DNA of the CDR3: TGTGCCAGCAGCTTTGTGGACGAGTGGGGGGAGCTGTTTTTT.

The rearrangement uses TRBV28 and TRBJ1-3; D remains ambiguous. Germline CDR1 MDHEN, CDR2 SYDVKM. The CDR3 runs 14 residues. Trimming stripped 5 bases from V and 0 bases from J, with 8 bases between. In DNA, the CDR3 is TGTGCCAGCAGTCCCCAGAGCTCTGGAAACACCATATATTTT. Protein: CASSPQSSGNTIYF.

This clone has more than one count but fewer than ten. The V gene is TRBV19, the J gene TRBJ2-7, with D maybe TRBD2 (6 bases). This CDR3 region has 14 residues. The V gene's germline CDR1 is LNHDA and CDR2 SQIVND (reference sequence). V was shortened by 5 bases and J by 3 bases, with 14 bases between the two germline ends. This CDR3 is CASSSPGLDYEQYF. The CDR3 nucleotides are TGTGCCAGTAGTTCCCCGGGACTTGACTACGAGCAGTACTTC.

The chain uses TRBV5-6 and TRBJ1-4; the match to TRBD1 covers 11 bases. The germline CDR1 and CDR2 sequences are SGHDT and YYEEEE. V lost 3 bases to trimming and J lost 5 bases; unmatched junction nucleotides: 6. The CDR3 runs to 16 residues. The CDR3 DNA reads TGTGCCAGCAGCTCCCCAGGGACAGGGGGAAATGAAAAACTGTTTTTT. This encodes CASSSPGTGGNEKLFF.

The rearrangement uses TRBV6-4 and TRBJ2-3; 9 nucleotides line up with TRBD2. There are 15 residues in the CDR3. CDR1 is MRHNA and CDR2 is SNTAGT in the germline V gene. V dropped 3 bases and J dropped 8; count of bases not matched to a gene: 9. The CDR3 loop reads CASSEQAGGRGTQYF. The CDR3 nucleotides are TGTGCCAGCAGTGAACAAGCGGGGGGTCGGGGTACGCAGTATTTT.

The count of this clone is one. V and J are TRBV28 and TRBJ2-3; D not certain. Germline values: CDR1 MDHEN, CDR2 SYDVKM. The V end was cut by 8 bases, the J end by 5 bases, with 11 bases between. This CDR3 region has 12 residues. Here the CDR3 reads CASVPKGDTQYF. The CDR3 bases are TGTGCCAGCGTACCCAAGGGAGATACGCAGTATTTT.

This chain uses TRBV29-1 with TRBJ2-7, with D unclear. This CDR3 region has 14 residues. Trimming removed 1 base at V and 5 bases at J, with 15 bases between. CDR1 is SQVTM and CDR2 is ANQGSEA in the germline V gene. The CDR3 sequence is CSVEGAARGDEQYF. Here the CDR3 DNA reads TGCAGCGTTGAAGGGGCCGCCCGTGGGGACGAGCAGTACTTC.

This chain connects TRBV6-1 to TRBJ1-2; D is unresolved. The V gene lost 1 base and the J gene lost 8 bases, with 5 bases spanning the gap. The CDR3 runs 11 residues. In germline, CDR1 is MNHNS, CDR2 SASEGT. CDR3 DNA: TGTGCCAGCAGTGAAGTCCGGGGCTACACCTTC. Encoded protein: CASSEVRGYTF.

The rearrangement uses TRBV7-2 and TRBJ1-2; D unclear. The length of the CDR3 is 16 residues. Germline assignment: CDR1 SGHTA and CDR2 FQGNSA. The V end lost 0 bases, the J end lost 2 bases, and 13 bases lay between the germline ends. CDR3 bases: TGTGCCAGCAGCTTAGCTTACAGCGACCCGAACTATGGCTACACCTTC. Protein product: CASSLAYSDPNYGYTF.

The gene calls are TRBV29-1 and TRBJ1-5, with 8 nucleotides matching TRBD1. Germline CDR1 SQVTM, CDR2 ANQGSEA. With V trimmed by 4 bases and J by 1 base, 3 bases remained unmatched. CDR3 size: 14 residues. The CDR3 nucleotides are TGCAGCGTTGCAGGGGGCGGGAGCAATCAGCCCCAGCATTTT. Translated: CSVAGGGSNQPQHF. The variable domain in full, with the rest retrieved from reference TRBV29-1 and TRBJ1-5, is SAVISQKPSRDICQRGTSLTIQCQVDSQVTMMFWYRQQPGQSLTLIATANQGSEATYESGFVIDKFPISRPNLTFSTLTVSNMSPEDSSIYLCSVAGGGSNQPQHFGDGTRLSIL.

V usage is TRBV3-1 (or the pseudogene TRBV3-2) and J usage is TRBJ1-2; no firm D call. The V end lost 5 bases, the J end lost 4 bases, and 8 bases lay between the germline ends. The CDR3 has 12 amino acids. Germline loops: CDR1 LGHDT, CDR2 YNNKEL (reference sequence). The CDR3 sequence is CASSFGVYGYTF. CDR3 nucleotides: TGTGCCAGCAGCTTCGGGGTCTATGGCTACACCTTC.

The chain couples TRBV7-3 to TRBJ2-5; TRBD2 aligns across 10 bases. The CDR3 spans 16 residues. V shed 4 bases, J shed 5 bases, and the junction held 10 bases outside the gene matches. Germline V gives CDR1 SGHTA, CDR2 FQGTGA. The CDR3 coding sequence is TGTGCCAGCAGCTCTATAGCGGGGGGCGGCCCGGAGACCCAGTACTTC. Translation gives CASSSIAGGGPETQYF. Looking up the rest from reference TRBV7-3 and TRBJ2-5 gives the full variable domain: GAGVSQTPSNKVTEKGKYVELRCDPISGHTALYWYRQSLGQGPEFLIYFQGTGAADDSGLPNDRFFAVRPEGSVSTLKIQRTERGDSAVYLCASSSIAGGGPETQYFGPGTRLLVL.

The CDR3 protein is CASSQVEARGHYGYTF. In nucleotides, the CDR3 is TGTGCCAGCAGCCAAGTCGAAGCCAGGGGGCACTATGGCTACACCTTC. The J gene is TRBJ1-2, the V gene TRBV4-2; TRBD1 matches at 8 bases. With V trimmed by 1 base and J by 3 bases, 7 bases remained unmatched. Per the germline V gene, CDR1 is LGHNA and CDR2 is YNFKEQ. The CDR3 has 16 residues.